Listed below are T cell receptor beta chains from one sample, sequenced in a study of T cell repertoires in cytomegalovirus infection. One entry per CDR3 protein results from TCRdb running MiXCR on the reads. The sample shows some 600,000 distinct CDR3 sequences, less than 25% of them seen only once. The specimen was CD8+ T cells from PBMCs. Receptors originate from a human donor in good health (CMV status not recorded). Some clones in this sample may be carry-over from other donors' samples. The CDR3 runs from the conserved cysteine through the conserved F or W. D genes are given only for firm matches. Clone size is stated in some rows and not others, as once, few, many or a class when expanded.

clone size	D gene	V gene	J gene	CDR3 DNA	CDR3 protein
-	-	TRBV28	TRBJ2-3	TGTGCCAGCAGTTTCGGTATGGTCAGGGTGGGAGATACGCAGTATTTT	CASSFGMVRVGDTQYF
-	-	TRBV10-3	TRBJ2-6	TGTGCCATCTTAGTTCGCGGACAGACAAGCTCTGGGGCCAACGTCCTGACTTTC	CAILVRGQTSSGANVLTF
-	-	TRBV29-1	TRBJ1-1	TGCAGCATCTCTCTAATATATACTGAAGCTTTCTTT	CSISLIYTEAFF
few	TRBD1	TRBV15	TRBJ1-1	TGTGCCACCAGCAGAGAAGGGACAGGTCACAGCATGAACACTGAAGCTTTCTTT	CATSREGTGHSMNTEAFF
few	-	TRBV25-1	TRBJ1-2	TGTGCCAGCAGTGAACAGACAGACCCCTATGGCTACACCTTC	CASSEQTDPYGYTF
few	-	TRBV29-1	TRBJ1-2	TGCAGCGTCGCAGACAGCTATGGCTACACCTTC	CSVADSYGYTF
-	-	TRBV29-1	TRBJ2-5	TGCAGCGTTGAAGCCAGGGGGGTCCAAGAGACCCAGTACTTC	CSVEARGVQETQYF
-	-	TRBV4-1	TRBJ1-1	TGCGCCAGCAGCCCCCGGGATCGCACTGAAGCTTTCTTT	CASSPRDRTEAFF
-	-	TRBV6-2/TRBV6-3	TRBJ2-3	TGTGCCAGCAGTCCGGGGGCGCACACAGATACGCAGTATTTT	CASSPGAHTDTQYF
few	-	TRBV29-1	TRBJ2-2	TGCAGCGTTGACATCGGGGAGCTGTTTTTT	CSVDIGELFF
many	-	TRBV7-9	TRBJ2-5	TGTGCCAGCAGCTTTGGAGGGGCGCGCGAGACCCAGTACTTC	CASSFGGARETQYF
few	TRBD2	TRBV29-1	TRBJ2-1	TGCAGCGTTGCCGCGGGGGGCCTTTACAATGAGCAGTTCTTC	CSVAAGGLYNEQFF
-	-	TRBV7-2	TRBJ1-5	TGTGCCAGCAGCTTGGGACCGTACTCCCATCAGCCCCAGCATTTT	CASSLGPYSHQPQHF
few	-	TRBV2	TRBJ2-5	TGTGCCAGCAGTGATTACGCAAGCCAAGAGACCCAGTACTTC	CASSDYASQETQYF
-	-	TRBV5-5	TRBJ1-2	TGTGCCAGCAGCTTTGGCTTTCCGGGGGCCGGGGATGGCTACACCTTC	CASSFGFPGAGDGYTF
many	-	TRBV6-5	TRBJ1-1	TGTGCCAGCAGTAACTGGGGGGTTGAAGCTTTCTTT	CASSNWGVEAFF
-	TRBD1	TRBV29-1	TRBJ2-1	TGCAGCGTTGAAGGCCTCAAGGGACAGAGCTCCTACAATGAGCAGTTCTTC	CSVEGLKGQSSYNEQFF
many	TRBD2	TRBV6-2/TRBV6-3	TRBJ2-1	TGTGCCAGCAGCCCGGGACTAGCGTCCAGTGAGCAGTTCTTC	CASSPGLASSEQFF
many	-	TRBV7-9	TRBJ1-4	TGTGCCAGCAGCTTCGTTGGGATGGGAGCAACTAATGAAAAACTGTTTTTT	CASSFVGMGATNEKLFF
-	-	TRBV19	TRBJ1-1	TGTGCCAGTAGTTGGGGGGGAGGGCCTGAAGCTTTCTTT	CASSWGGGPEAFF
many	-	TRBV7-9	TRBJ1-1	TGTGCCAGCAGCTTACCAGGGTGGGACACTGAAGCTTTCTTT	CASSLPGWDTEAFF
few	TRBD2	TRBV2	TRBJ2-2	TGTGCCAGCACCTTTCAAGCGGGGGATACCGGGGAGCTGTTTTTT	CASTFQAGDTGELFF
few	-	TRBV25-1	TRBJ1-2	TGTGCCAGCAGGGAGGGAGTTGGCTACACCTTC	CASREGVGYTF
-	TRBD1	TRBV6-5	TRBJ2-4	TGTGCCAGCAGTTACGGACAGGGGCTTACCAAAAACATTCAGTACTTC	CASSYGQGLTKNIQYF